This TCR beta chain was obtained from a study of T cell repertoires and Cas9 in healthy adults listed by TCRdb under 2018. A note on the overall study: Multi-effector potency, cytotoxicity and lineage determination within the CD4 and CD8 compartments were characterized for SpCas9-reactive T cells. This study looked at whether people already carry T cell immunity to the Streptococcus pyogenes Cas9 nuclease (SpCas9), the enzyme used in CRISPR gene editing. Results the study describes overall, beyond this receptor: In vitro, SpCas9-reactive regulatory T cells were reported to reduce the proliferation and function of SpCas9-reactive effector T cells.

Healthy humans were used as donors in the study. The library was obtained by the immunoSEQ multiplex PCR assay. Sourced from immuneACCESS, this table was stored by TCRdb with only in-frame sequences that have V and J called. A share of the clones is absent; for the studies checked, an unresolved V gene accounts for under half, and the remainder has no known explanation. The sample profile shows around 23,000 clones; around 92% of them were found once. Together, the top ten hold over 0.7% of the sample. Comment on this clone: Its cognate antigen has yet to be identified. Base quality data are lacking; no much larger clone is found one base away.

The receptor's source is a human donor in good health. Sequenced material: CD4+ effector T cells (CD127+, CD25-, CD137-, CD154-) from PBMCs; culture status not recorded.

The CDR3 is CAWSGRVSGELFF. The nucleotides are TGTGCCTGGTCAGGGCGGGTCAGCGGGGAGCTGTTTTTT. The chain couples TRBV30 to TRBJ2-2; the D gene is perhaps TRBD1 or TRBD2, as each covers 5 bases. Measured from the cysteine to the phenylalanine, the CDR3 is 13 residues long. Left in the record is the CDR3 DNA by itself, 39 bases read in frame from the first base. The germline V gene (reference sequence) gives CDR1 as GTSNPN and CDR2 as SVGIG. Trimming at the junction amounts to 5 bases on V and 7 bases on J, and the germline ends lie 14 bases apart.